The source of this T cell receptor (beta chain) is a study of cytomegalovirus exposure and HLA in healthy donors. CDR1 and CDR2 (germline): MNHNS, SASEGT. The CDR3 runs 13 residues. Trimming shortened V by 7 bases and J by 4 bases, and 13 bases separated the two germline ends. PCR amplification relied on 60 Vbeta primers (plus 13 Jbeta primers). Assay used: immunoSEQ multiplex PCR; TCRdb lists only in-frame clones, some missing. The top ten clones hold 2.5% to 3% of a sample with around 200,000 clones, 80% to 85% of them seen once. This clonotype originated in a woman in her forties in good health and CMV-seronegative. This chain connects TRBV6-1 to TRBJ1-1; D gene uncertain. The specimen was PBMCs. The CDR3 DNA reads TGTGCCAGCAACAGAGTTTTGGGCACTGAAGCTTTCTTT. It specifies CASNRVLGTEAFF.